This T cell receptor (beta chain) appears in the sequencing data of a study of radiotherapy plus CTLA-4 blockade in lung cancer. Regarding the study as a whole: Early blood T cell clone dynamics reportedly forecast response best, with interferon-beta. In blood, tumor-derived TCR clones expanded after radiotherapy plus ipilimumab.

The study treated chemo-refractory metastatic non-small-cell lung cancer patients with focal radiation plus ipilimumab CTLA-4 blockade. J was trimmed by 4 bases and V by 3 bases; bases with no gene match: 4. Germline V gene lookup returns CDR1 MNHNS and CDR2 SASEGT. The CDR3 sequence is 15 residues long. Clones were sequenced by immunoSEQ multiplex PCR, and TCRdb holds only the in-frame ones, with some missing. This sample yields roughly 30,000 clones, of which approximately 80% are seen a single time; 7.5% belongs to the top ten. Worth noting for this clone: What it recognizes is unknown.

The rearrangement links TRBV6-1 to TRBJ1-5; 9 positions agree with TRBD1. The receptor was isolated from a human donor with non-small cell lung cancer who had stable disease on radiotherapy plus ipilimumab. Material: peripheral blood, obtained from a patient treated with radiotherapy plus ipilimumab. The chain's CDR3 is CASSDPGTGNQPQHF. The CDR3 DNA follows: TGTGCCAGCAGTGATCCCGGGACAGGGAATCAGCCCCAGCATTTT.